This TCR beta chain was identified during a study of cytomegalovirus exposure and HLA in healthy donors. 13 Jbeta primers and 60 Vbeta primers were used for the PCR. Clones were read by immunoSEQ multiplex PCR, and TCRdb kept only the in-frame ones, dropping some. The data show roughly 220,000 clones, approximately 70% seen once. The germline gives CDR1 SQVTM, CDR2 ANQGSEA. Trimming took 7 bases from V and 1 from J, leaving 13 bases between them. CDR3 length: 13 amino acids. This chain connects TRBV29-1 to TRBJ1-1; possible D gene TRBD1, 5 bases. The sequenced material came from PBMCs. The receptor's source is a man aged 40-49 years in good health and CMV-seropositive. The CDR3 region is CSASATANTEAFF. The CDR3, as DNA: TGCAGCGCTTCGGCGACAGCGAACACTGAAGCTTTCTTT.